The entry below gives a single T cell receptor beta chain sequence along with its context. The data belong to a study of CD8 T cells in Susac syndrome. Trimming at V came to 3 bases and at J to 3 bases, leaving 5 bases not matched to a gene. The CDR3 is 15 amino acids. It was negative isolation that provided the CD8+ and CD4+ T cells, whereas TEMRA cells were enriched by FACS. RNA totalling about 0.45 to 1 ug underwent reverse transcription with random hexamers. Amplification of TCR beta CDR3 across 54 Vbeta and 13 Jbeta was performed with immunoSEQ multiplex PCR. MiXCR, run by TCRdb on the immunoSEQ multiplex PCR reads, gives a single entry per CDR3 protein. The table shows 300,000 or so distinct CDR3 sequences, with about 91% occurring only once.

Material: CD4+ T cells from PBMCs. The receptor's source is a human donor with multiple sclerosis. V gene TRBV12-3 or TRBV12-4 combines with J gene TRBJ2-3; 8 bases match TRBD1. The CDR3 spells CASSLQGALTDTQYF. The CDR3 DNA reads TGTGCCAGCAGTTTGCAGGGGGCTCTAACAGATACGCAGTATTTT.